This T cell receptor (beta chain) was recovered during a study of blood T cell repertoires in COVID-19. CDR3 size: 16 residues. The germline CDR1 and CDR2 sequences are SNHLY and FYNNEI. With V trimmed by 4 bases and J by 6 bases, 6 bases remained unmatched. Recovered status applied to Cohort 3 donors who had two consecutive negative PCRs. It also applied to those with clearance or with symptom resolution. Profiling relied on immunoSEQ multiplex PCR, and the TCRdb table lists in-frame clones only, not all of them. The data show 490,000 or so clones, with 88% seen just once and about 2% held by the top ten.

The TCR was taken from a woman in her forties who had recovered from COVID-19. The gene calls are TRBV2 and TRBJ2-1; TRBD2 matches at 13 bases. Sequenced input: PBMCs or T cells enriched from blood (not recorded which). The CDR3 region is CASSADRTSGSNEQFF. In DNA form, the CDR3 reads TGTGCCAGCAGTGCGGATAGGACTAGCGGGAGCAATGAGCAGTTCTTC.